This T cell receptor (beta chain) stems from a study of OX40 agonist ivuxolimab in advanced cancers. The germline CDR1 and CDR2 sequences are GTSNPN and SVGIG (reference sequence). V lost 2 bases, J lost 0 bases, and 8 bases lay in between. CDR3 length: 14 residues. Assay used: immunoSEQ multiplex PCR; TCRdb lists only in-frame clones, some missing. The table shows some 45,000 clones, with approximately 90% occurring only once. The count of this clone is one. The V call is TRBV30, the J call TRBJ1-5; perhaps TRBD1 as D (6 bases). The receptor was derived from an adult with an advanced solid tumor such as melanoma, head and neck, liver or kidney cancer. Sequencing used CD4+ or CD8+ T cells sorted from blood, obtained in a trial of the OX40 agonist ivuxolimab. In nucleotides, the CDR3 is TGTGCCTGGAGTACAGGGATTAGCAATCAGCCCCAGCATTTT. Its protein product is CAWSTGISNQPQHF.